This T cell receptor beta chain emerged from a study of vaccination effects on CD4 cells after COVID-19. Study context: Post-vaccine sampling occurred a median 72 days after the second dose.

The CDR3 length is 14 residues. CDR1 is KGHSH, CDR2 LQKENI, per germline. The ends lost 6 bases at V and 2 bases at J; junction bases unmatched: 4. CD4+ T cells specific for antigen were expanded with viral peptide pools by the ViraFEST assay before sequencing. Once cultured for approximately ten days, the cells underwent separation to obtain CD4+ T cells. Two doses of BNT162b2 or mRNA-1273 vaccine were administered to participants. The researchers cultured around 2 million PBMC per well with approximately 9.1 IU/ml IL-2 and 8 to 10 ug/ml peptides. Fresh IL-2-containing medium replaced half the medium on days 3 and 7. As to this clone: What it binds is unknown.

Some clones are missing from TCRdb's copy, which holds only in-frame ones; the method was immunoSEQ multiplex PCR. The profile shows about 24,000 clones, around four fifths of them singletons. J is TRBJ1-3 and V is TRBV18; 7 bases line up with TRBD1. This TCR derives from a human donor who received a COVID-19 vaccine. Sequencing used CD4+ T cells from PBMCs cultured with HCoV-NL63 spike peptides, obtained after COVID-19 vaccination. CDR3 DNA sequence: TGTGCCAGCTCGGAGGGGGCTACTGGAAACACCATATATTTT. It yields the protein CASSEGATGNTIYF. Using reference TRBV18 and TRBJ1-3 for the parts outside the CDR3, the full variable domain is NAGVMQNPRHLVRRRGQEARLRCSPMKGHSHVYWYRQLPEEGLKFMVYLQKENIIDESGMPKERFSAEFPKEGPSILRIQQVVRGDSAAYFCASSEGATGNTIYFGEGSWLTVV.